Sequencing of this T cell receptor (beta chain) was carried out in a study of blood T cell repertoires in COVID-19. Looking at the study overall: Some COVID-19 samples were acute and others convalescent; all came from the United States, Italy and Spain. T cells, B-cell-depleted T cells, or PBMCs supplied cDNA or gDNA.

The CDR3 is made up of 14 amino acids. Germline V gene data show CDR1 as SSHAT and CDR2 as FNYEAQ (reference sequence). To note about this clone: An end of the junction does not agree with germline; a read error may underlie this. This same CDR3 is encoded by further DNA sequences in the sample.

Source study methods: Amplification from reference gene primers served as the basis for estimated nucleated cell counts. The assay was immunoSEQ multiplex PCR, and TCRdb's table has in-frame clones only and misses some. V and J calls and clone size are copied from that table; D and trimming were computed from the DNA. The sample includes some 150,000 clones, 88% of them seen just once. The V gene is TRBV7-7, the J gene TRBJ2-5; TRBD1 aligns across 8 bases. Sequences were obtained from peripheral blood. The sequence derives from a human donor in a cohort sampled during active COVID-19. The CDR3 nucleotides read TGTGCTAGCAGCCTGGACAGGGATCAAGAGACCCAATACTTC. This translates into CASSLDRDQETQYF.